The present T cell receptor (beta chain) was sequenced within a study of a mutant IDH1 vaccine in newly diagnosed glioma. Study overall: Sex distribution of treated patients was roughly 60% male and about 38% female; mean age was 40.4 years.

Germline values: CDR1 LNHNV, CDR2 YYDKDF (reference sequence). This CDR3 comprises 15 residues. V dropped 4 bases and J dropped 3 bases, with 15 bases sitting between them. Time point defined: week 35, safety follow-up. Mutant IDH1 20-mer peptide, at 300 ug, made up each vaccine dose, with topical imiquimod. Comments on this clone: Its antigen is unknown.

Sequencing used immunoSEQ multiplex PCR; TCRdb keeps in-frame clones, though not all of them. The sample lists tens of thousands of clones, roughly 79% seen once, with 5% to 7% in the top ten. Here the sequenced sample was PBMCs, taken from a glioma patient whose treatment included an IDH1 peptide vaccine. The TCR sequence derives from a man aged 40-55 years with glioma. The chain combines TRBV15 with TRBJ2-5, with TRBD2 as a possible D gene (7 bases). The CDR3 DNA follows: TGTGCCACCAGCAAGGGCGGGGGCCGAAAAGAGACCCAGTACTTC. It specifies CATSKGGGRKETQYF.